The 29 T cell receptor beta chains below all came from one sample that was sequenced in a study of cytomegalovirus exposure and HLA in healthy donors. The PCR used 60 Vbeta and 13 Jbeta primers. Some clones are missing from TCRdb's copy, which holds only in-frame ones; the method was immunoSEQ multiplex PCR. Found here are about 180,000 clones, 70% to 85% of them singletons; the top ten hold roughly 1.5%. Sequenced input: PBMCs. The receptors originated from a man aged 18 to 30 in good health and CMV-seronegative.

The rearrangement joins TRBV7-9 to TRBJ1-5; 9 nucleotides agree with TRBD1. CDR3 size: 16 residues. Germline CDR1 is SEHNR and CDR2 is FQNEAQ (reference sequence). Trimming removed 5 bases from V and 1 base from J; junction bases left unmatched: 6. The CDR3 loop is CASSRDGTGSNQPQHF. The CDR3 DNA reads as TGTGCCAGCAGCCGCGACGGGACAGGGAGCAATCAGCCCCAGCATTTT.

CDR3 sequence (DNA): TGTGCCAGCAGCTATCCTCCCAGACGAGGGTCTAACTATGGCTACACCTTC. Amino acid sequence: CASSYPPRRGSNYGYTF. This chain links TRBV5-5 with TRBJ1-2, with D unresolved. The CDR3 extends over 17 amino acids. Trimming removed 3 bases at V and 0 bases at J, with 18 bases between. Germline V gene sequence: CDR1 SGHKS, CDR2 YYEKEE (reference sequence).

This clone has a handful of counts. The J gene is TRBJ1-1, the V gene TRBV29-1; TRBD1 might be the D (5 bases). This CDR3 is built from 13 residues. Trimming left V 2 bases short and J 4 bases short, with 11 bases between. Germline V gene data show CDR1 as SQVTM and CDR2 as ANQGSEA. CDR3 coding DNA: TGCAGCGTTGAAAAACAGGCATCCACTGAAGCTTTCTTT. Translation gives CSVEKQASTEAFF. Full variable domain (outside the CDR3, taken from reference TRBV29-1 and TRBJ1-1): SAVISQKPSRDICQRGTSLTIQCQVDSQVTMMFWYRQQPGQSLTLIATANQGSEATYESGFVIDKFPISRPNLTFSTLTVSNMSPEDSSIYLCSVEKQASTEAFFGQGTRLTVV.

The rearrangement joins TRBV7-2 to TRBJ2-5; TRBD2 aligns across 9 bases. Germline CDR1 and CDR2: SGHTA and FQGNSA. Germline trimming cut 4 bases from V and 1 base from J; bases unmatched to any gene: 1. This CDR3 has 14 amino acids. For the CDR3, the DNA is TGTGCCAGCAGCTGGCGGGGGGGCCAAGAGACCCAGTACTTC. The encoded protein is CASSWRGGQETQYF.

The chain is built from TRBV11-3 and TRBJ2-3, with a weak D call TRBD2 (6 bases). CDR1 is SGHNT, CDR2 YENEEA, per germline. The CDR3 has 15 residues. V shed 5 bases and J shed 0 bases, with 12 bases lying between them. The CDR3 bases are TGTGCCAGCAGCCGCCCCGGGACTAGCACAGATACGCAGTATTTT. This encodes CASSRPGTSTDTQYF.

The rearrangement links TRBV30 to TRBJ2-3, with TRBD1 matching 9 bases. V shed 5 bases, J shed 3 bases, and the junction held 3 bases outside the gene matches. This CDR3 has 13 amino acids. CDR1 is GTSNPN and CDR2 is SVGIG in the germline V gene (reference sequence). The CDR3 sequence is CAWAGTGTDTQYF. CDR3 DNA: TGTGCCTGGGCCGGGACAGGGACAGATACGCAGTATTTT.

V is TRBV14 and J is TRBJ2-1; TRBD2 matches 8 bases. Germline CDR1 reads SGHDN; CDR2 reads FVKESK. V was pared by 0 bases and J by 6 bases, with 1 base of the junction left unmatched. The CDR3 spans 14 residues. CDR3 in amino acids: CASSQDREGNEQFF. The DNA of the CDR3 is TGTGCCAGCAGCCAAGACCGGGAGGGCAATGAGCAGTTCTTC.

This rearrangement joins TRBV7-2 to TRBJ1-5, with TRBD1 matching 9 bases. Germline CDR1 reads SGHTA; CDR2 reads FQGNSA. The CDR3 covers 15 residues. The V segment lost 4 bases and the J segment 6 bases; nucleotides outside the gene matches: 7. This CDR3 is CASSSDRGASQPQHF. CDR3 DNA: TGTGCCAGCAGCTCCGACAGGGGGGCATCTCAGCCCCAGCATTTT.

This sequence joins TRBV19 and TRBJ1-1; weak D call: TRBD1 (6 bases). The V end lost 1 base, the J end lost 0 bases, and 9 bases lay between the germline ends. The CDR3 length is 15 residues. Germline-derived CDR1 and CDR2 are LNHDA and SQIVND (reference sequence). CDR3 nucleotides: TGTGCCAGTAGTATAGCGGGGGGCATGAACACTGAAGCTTTCTTT. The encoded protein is CASSIAGGMNTEAFF. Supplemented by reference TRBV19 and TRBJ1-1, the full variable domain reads DGGITQSPKYLFRKEGQNVTLSCEQNLNHDAMYWYRQDPGQGLRLIYYSQIVNDFQKGDIAEGYSVSREKKESFPLTVTSAQKNPTAFYLCASSIAGGMNTEAFFGQGTRLTVV.

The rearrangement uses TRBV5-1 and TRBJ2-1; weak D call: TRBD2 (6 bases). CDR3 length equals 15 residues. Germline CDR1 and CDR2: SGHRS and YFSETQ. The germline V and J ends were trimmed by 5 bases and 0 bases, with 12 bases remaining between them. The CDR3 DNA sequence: TGCGCCAGCAGTTCCGGGACTTACTCCTACAATGAGCAGTTCTTC. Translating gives CASSSGTYSYNEQFF.

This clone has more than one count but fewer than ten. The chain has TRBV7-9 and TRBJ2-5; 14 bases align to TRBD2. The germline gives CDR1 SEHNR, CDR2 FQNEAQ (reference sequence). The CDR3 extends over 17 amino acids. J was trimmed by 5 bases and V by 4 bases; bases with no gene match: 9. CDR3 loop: CASSSPGLAGGRETQYF. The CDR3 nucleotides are TGTGCCAGCAGCTCGCCTGGACTAGCGGGGGGAAGGGAGACCCAGTACTTC.

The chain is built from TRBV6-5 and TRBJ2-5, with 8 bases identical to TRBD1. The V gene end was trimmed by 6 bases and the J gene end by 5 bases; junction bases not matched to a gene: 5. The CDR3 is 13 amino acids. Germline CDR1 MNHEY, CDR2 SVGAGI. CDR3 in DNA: TGTGCCAGCAGACACGACAGGGGCGAGACCCAGTACTTC. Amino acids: CASRHDRGETQYF.

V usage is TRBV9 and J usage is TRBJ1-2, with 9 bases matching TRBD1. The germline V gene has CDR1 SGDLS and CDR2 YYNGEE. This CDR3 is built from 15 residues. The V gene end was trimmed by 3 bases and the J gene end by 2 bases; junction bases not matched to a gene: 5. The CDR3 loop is CASSATGGKNYGYTF. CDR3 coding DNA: TGTGCCAGCAGCGCTACAGGGGGCAAGAACTATGGCTACACCTTC.

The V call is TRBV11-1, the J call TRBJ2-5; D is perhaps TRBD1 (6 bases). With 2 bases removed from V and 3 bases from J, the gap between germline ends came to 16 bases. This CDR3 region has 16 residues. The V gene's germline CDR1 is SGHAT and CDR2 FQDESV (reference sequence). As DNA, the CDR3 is TGTGCCAGCAGCTTATGGGGGCGGGCGGAGAAAGAGACCCAGTACTTC. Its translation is CASSLWGRAEKETQYF.

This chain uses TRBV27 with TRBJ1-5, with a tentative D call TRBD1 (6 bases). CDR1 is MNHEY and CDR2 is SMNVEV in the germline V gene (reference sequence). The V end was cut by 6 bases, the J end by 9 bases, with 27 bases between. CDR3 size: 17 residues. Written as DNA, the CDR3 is TGTGCCAGCAGCCCTGAAGGGAGGGGGACGCTAGGCTTGCCCCAGCATTTT. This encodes CASSPEGRGTLGLPQHF.

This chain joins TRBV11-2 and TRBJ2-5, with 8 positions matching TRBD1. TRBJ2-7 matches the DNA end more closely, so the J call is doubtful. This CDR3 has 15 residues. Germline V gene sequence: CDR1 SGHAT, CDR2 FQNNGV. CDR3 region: CASSSAGTGGSEQYF. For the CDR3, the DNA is TGTGCCAGCAGCTCGGCTGGGACAGGTGGGTCCGAGCAGTACTTC.

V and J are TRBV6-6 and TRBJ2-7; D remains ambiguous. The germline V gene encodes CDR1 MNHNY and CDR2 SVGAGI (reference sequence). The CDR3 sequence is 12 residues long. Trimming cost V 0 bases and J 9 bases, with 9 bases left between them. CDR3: CASSYSQEGQYF. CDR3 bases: TGTGCCAGCAGTTACTCCCAGGAAGGGCAGTACTTC.

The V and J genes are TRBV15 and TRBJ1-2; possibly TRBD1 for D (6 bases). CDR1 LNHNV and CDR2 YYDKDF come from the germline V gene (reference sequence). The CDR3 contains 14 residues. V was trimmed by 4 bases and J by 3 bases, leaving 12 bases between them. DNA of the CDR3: TGTGCCACCAGCATTTCGGGGGGCGACTATGGCTACACCTTC. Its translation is CATSISGGDYGYTF.

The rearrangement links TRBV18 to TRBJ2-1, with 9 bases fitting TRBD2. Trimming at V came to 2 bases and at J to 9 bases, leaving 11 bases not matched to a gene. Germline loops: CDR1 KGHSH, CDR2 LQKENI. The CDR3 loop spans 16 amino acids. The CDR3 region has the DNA TGTGCCAGCTCACCAGTATCGCGGGGGGGCCTAGGTGAGCAGTTCTTC. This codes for CASSPVSRGGLGEQFF.

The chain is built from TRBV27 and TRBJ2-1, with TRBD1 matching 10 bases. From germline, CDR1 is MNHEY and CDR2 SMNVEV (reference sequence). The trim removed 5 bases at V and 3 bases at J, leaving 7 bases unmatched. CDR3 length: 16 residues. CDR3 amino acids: CASSPPDRGNYNEQFF. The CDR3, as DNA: TGTGCCAGCAGTCCTCCGGACAGGGGGAACTACAATGAGCAGTTCTTC.

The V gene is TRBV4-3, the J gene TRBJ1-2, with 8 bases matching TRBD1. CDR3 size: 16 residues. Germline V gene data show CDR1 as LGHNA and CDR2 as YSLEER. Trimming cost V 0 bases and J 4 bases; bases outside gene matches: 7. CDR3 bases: TGCGCCAGCAGCCAAGATTCAGCAGGGGGCTTCTATGGCTACACCTTC. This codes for CASSQDSAGGFYGYTF.

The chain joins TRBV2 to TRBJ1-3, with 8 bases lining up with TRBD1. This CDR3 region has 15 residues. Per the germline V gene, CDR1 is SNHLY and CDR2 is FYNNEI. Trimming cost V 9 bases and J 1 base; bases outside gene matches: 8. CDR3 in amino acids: CARASDRESGNTIYF. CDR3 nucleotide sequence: TGTGCCAGGGCCTCGGACAGGGAGTCTGGAAACACCATATATTTT.

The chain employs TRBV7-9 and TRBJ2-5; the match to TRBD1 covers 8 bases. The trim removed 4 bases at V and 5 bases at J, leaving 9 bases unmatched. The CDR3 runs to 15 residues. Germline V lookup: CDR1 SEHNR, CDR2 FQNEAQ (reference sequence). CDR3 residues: CASSSNGQGWETQYF. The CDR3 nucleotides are TGTGCCAGCAGCTCCAACGGACAGGGCTGGGAGACCCAGTACTTC.

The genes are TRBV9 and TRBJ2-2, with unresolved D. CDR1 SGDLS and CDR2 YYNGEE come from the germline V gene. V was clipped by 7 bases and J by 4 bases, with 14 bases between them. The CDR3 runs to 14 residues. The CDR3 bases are TGTGCCAGCTCCTGGTCAGGTAGCACCGGGGAGCTGTTTTTT. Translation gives CASSWSGSTGELFF.

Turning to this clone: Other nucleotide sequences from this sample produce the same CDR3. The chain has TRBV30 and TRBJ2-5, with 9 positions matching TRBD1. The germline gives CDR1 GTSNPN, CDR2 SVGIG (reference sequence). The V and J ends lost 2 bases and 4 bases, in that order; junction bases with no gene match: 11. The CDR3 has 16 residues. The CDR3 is CAWSIVGNRGRETQYF. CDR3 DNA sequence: TGTGCCTGGAGTATTGTCGGGAACAGGGGGCGAGAGACCCAGTACTTC.

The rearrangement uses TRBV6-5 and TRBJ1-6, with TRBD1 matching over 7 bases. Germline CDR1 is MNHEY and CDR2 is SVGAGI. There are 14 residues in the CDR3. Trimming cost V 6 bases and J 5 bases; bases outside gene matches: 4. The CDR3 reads CASRRQGNNSPLHF. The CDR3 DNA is TGTGCCAGCAGAAGACAGGGAAATAATTCACCCCTCCACTTT.

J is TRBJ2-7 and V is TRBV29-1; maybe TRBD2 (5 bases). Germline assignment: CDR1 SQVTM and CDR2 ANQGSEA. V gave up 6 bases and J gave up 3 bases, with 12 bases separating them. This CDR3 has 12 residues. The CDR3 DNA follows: TGCAGCGTGAAACGAGGGATCTACGAGCAGTACTTC. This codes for CSVKRGIYEQYF.

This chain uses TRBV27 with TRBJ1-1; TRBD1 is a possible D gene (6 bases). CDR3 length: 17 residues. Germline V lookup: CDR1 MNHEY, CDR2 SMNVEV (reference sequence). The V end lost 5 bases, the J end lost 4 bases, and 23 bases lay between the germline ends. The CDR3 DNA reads TGTGCCAGCAGTGAATTACTTACTATTGGACAGCCCACTGAAGCTTTCTTT. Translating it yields CASSELLTIGQPTEAFF.

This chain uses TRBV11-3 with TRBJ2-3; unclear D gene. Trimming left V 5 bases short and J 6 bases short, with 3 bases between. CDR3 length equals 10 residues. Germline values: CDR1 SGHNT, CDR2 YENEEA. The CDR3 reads CASSEDTQYF. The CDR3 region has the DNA TGTGCCAGCAGCGAGGATACGCAGTATTTT.